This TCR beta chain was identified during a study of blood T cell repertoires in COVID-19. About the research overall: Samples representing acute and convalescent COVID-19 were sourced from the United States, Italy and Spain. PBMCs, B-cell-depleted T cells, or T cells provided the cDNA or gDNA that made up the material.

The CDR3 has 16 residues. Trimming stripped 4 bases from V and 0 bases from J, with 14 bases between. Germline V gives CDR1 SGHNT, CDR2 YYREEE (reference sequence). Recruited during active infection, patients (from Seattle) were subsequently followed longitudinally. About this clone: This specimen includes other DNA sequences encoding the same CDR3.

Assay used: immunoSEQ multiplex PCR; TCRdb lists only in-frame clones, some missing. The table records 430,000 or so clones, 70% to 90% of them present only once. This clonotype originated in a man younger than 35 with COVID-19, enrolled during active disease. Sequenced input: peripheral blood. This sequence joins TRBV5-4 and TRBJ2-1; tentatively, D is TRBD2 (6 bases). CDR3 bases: TGTGCCAGCAGCCCCAATAGCGGCAGCTCCTACAATGAGCAGTTCTTC. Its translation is CASSPNSGSSYNEQFF.